This T cell receptor beta chain emerged from a study of PD-1 blockade in classical Hodgkin lymphoma. Study-level results: Reports indicated that newly diagnosed patients had lower baseline TCR diversity than healthy donors did.

Method: immunoSEQ multiplex PCR; TCRdb's copy keeps in-frame clones and lacks some. Among some 23,000 clones listed, roughly two thirds were seen once. All trial patients relapsed after autologous stem cell transplantation. This clone was counted only a few times. The target antigen is unknown. Germline CDR1 WNHNN, CDR2 SYGVQD (reference sequence). With 2 bases removed from V and 1 base from J, the gap between germline ends came to 8 bases. CDR3 length: 14 residues. Source: peripheral blood mononuclear cells (PBMCs), taken at baseline. V and J are TRBV10-1 and TRBJ1-1; D unresolved. This clonotype was sampled from a human donor with classical Hodgkin lymphoma. The CDR3 DNA sequence: TGCGCCAGCAGTGAGACCCGGGGGAACACTGAAGCTTTCTTT. It yields the protein CASSETRGNTEAFF.